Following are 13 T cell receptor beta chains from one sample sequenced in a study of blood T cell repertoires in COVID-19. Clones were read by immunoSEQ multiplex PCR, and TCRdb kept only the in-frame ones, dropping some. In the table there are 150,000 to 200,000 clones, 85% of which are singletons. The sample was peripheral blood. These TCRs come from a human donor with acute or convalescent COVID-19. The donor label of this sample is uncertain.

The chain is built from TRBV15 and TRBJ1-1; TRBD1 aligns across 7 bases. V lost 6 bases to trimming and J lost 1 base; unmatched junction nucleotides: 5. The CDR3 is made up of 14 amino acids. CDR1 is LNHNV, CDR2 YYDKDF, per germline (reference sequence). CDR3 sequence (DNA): TGTGCCACCAGTCGGGGACAGTCGAACACTGAAGCTTTCTTT. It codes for CATSRGQSNTEAFF. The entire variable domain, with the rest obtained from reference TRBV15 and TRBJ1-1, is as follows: DAMVIQNPRYQVTQFGKPVTLSCSQTLNHNVMYWYQQKSSQAPKLLFHYYDKDFNNEADTPDNFQSRRPNTSFCFLDIRSPGLGDTAMYLCATSRGQSNTEAFFGQGTRLTVV.

Here the CDR3 DNA reads TGCGCCAGCCATCGAAACAGGGAAAAGGAGGATGGCTACACCTTC. Its translation is CASHRNREKEDGYTF. The chain uses TRBV5-1 and TRBJ1-2; TRBD1 is a possible D gene (6 bases). With 7 bases removed from V and 6 bases from J, the gap between germline ends came to 22 bases. Germline V gives CDR1 SGHRS, CDR2 YFSETQ. This CDR3 contains 15 residues.

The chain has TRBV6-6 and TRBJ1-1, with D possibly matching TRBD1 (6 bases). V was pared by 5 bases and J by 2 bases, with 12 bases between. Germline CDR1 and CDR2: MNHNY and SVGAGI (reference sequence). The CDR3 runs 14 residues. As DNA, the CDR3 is TGTGCCAGCAGTCCTACAGGGTCCAACACTGAAGCTTTCTTT. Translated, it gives CASSPTGSNTEAFF.

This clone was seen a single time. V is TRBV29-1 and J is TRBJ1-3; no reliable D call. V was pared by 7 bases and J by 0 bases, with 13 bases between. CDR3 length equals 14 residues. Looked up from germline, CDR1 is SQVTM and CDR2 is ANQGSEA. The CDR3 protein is CSATAGRSGNTIYF. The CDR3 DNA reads TGCAGCGCAACAGCGGGTCGCTCTGGAAACACCATATATTTT.

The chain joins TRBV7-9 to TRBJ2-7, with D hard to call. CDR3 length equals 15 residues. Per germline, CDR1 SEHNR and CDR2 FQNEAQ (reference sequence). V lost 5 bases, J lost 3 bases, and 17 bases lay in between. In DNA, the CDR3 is TGTGCCAGCAGCGCTAGAACCATCAACATCTACGAGCAGTACTTC. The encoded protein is CASSARTINIYEQYF.

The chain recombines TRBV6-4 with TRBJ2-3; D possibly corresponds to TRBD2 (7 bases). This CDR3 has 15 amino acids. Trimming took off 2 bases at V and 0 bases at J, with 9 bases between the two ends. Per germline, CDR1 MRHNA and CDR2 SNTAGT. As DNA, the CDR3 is TGTGCCAGCAGTGACCGGGGGGCTAGCACAGATACGCAGTATTTT. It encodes CASSDRGASTDTQYF.

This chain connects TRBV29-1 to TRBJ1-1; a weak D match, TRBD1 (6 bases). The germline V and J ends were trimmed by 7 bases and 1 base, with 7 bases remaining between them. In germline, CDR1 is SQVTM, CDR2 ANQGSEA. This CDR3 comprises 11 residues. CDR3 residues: CSGGQNTEAFF. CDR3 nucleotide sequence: TGCAGCGGGGGACAGAACACTGAAGCTTTCTTT. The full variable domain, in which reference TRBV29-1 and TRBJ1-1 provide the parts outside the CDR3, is SAVISQKPSRDICQRGTSLTIQCQVDSQVTMMFWYRQQPGQSLTLIATANQGSEATYESGFVIDKFPISRPNLTFSTLTVSNMSPEDSSIYLCSGGQNTEAFFGQGTRLTVV.

Here the CDR3 DNA reads TGTGCCATCAGTGACTACAGTCGTTTTGGGTCACCCCTCCACTTT. Translating gives CAISDYSRFGSPLHF. This chain uses TRBV10-3 with TRBJ1-6; D ambiguous. This CDR3 has 15 residues. CDR1 ENHRY and CDR2 SYGVKD come from the germline V gene. V lost 3 bases and J lost 10, with 16 bases in between.

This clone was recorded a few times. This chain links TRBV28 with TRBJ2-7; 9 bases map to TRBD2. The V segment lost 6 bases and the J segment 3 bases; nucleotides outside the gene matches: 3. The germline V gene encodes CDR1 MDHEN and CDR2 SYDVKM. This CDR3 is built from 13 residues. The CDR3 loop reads CASSSGGNYEQYF. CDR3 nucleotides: TGTGCCAGCAGCAGCGGGGGGAACTACGAGCAGTACTTC.

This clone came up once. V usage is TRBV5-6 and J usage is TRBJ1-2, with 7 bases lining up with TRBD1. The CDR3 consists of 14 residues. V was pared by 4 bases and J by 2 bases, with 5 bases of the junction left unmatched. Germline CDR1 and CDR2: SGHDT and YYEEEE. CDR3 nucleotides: TGTGCCAGCAGCCGCGTAGGGGGCAACTATGGCTACACCTTC. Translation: CASSRVGGNYGYTF.

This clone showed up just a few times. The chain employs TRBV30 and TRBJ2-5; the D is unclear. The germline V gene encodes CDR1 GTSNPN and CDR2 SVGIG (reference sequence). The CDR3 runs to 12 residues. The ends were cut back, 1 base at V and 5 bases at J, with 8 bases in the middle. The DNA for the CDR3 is TGTGCCTGGAGTGGGAGTTGGGAGACCCAGTACTTC. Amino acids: CAWSGSWETQYF.

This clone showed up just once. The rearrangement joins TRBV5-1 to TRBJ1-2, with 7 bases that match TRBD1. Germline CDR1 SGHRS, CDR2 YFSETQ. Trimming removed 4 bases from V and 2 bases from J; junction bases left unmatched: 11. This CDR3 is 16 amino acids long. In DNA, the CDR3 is TGCGCCAGCAGCGAATGGGGCAGGGGGGAAAACTATGGCTACACCTTC. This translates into CASSEWGRGENYGYTF.

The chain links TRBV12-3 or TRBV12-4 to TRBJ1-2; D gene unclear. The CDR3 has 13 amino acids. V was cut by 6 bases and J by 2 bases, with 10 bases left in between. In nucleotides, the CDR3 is TGTGCCAGCAGCTACGGCGGAAACTATGGCTACACCTTC. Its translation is CASSYGGNYGYTF.